The 3 T cell receptor beta chains presented below share a single source sample, sequenced in a study of human T cells and chemical hapten exposure. Each CDR3 protein gets one entry after TCRdb re-called the RACE reads with MiXCR. The table lists 300,000 to 400,000 distinct CDR3 sequences, less than 6.5% of them singletons. The time point was: pre-sensitization, week 0. The sample's treatment: therapeutic diphenylcyclopropenone sensitization with weekly scalp DPC. Material: whole blood, obtained in connection with sensitization to the hapten diphenylcyclopropenone (DPC). The source is a woman aged 45 to 65 with alopecia areata. Some clones in this sample may be carry-over from other donors' samples.

The rearrangement links TRBV7-2 to TRBJ1-1; TRBD1 is a possible D gene (5 bases). The germline CDR1 and CDR2 sequences are SGHTA and FQGNSA. The length of the CDR3 is 14 residues. Deletions cut 5 bases from V and 1 base from J, with 11 bases between. The DNA of the CDR3 is TGTGCCAGCAGCCCGGGACCCCCGAACACTGAAGCTTTCTTT. Translated, it gives CASSPGPPNTEAFF.

This clonotype turned up a few times. This sequence joins TRBV20-1 and TRBJ2-2; TRBD1 matches 9 bases. CDR3 length: 16 residues. Germline V gives CDR1 DFQATT, CDR2 SNEGSKA (reference sequence). The V segment lost 5 bases and the J segment 9 bases; nucleotides outside the gene matches: 16. The CDR3 sequence: CSAPHLDRGASWELFF. CDR3 nucleotide sequence: TGCAGTGCTCCTCACCTCGACAGGGGGGCCTCGTGGGAGCTGTTTTTT.

This clonotype was seen ten or more times. The chain has TRBV5-1 and TRBJ1-2; D ambiguous. CDR1 and CDR2 from the germline V gene are SGHRS and YFSETQ. Deletions cut 4 bases from V and 5 bases from J, with 6 bases between. The CDR3 spans 11 residues. In nucleotides, the CDR3 is TGCGCCAGCAGCGAGGATTATGGCTACACCTTC. Its translation: CASSEDYGYTF.